A single sample gave rise to the 6 T cell receptor beta chains below, sequenced in a study of shared clonotypes between healthy human individuals. Generated by immunoSEQ multiplex PCR, the TCRdb table keeps only in-frame clones and is missing some. The data contain over 1.4 million clones, roughly 96% of them singletons. Sequences were obtained from naive CD4+ T cells sorted from blood. As to subset: CD45RA+ positively selected. The receptors were sampled from a man younger than 45 in good health.

Comment on this clone: Distinct nucleotide sequences in the sample also encode this CDR3. This rearrangement joins TRBV10-1 to TRBJ2-7, with D unresolved. Between the trimmed V and J ends, which lost 6 bases and 7 bases, there was a span of 19 bases. There are 14 residues in the CDR3. Germline V gene data show CDR1 as WNHNN and CDR2 as SYGVQD (reference sequence). CDR3 coding DNA: TGCGCCAGCAGCCCAGTTCTAAATGGGTATGAGCAGTACTTC. Protein: CASSPVLNGYEQYF.

This clone was observed a single time. The genes are TRBV11-2 and TRBJ1-5; D is ambiguous. The V and J ends lost 6 bases and 0 bases respectively, with 18 bases between them. Germline assignment: CDR1 SGHAT and CDR2 FQNNGV. The CDR3 has 17 residues. DNA for the CDR3: TGTGCCAGCAGGACCGTAGGCGACAAGCATAGCAATCAGCCCCAGCATTTT. Protein product: CASRTVGDKHSNQPQHF. Looking up the rest from reference TRBV11-2 and TRBJ1-5 gives the full variable domain: EAGVAQSPRYKIIEKRQSVAFWCNPISGHATLYWYQQILGQGPKLLIQFQNNGVVDDSQLPKDRFSAERLKGVDSTLKIQPAKLEDSAVYLCASRTVGDKHSNQPQHFGDGTRLSIL.

The rearrangement uses TRBV18 and TRBJ2-3, with 10 bases matching TRBD2. CDR3 length: 16 amino acids. With V trimmed by 2 bases and J by 5 bases, 7 bases remained unmatched. Germline assignment: CDR1 KGHSH and CDR2 LQKENI. This chain's CDR3 is CASSPVLAGEGDTQYF. The CDR3, as DNA: TGTGCCAGCTCACCAGTGCTAGCGGGAGAAGGAGATACGCAGTATTTT.

This chain joins TRBV5-1 and TRBJ2-5, with D possibly matching TRBD1 (5 bases). The germline gives CDR1 SGHRS, CDR2 YFSETQ. Deletions cut 4 bases from V and 3 bases from J, with 13 bases between. The CDR3 sequence is 14 residues long. The CDR3 sequence is CASSVGSGKETQYF. For the CDR3, the DNA is TGCGCCAGCAGCGTCGGATCAGGGAAAGAGACCCAGTACTTC.

The rearrangement links TRBV10-3 to TRBJ2-3; D perhaps matches TRBD2 (5 bases). The CDR3 consists of 17 residues. V lost 4 bases and J 0 bases, leaving 17 bases between the germline ends. Germline CDR1 is ENHRY and CDR2 is SYGVKD. The CDR3 DNA is TGTGCCATCAGTGGCATCGGCCTAGCCCTTAGCACAGATACGCAGTATTTT. Protein product: CAISGIGLALSTDTQYF.

The rearrangement joins TRBV29-1 to TRBJ2-1; 10 bases line up with TRBD2. CDR1 and CDR2 (germline): SQVTM, ANQGSEA. The ends lost 7 bases at V and 2 bases at J; junction bases unmatched: 8. The CDR3 is 15 amino acids. The CDR3 protein is CSGSIGLAAYNEQFF. CDR3 DNA sequence: TGCAGCGGAAGTATAGGACTAGCGGCCTACAATGAGCAGTTCTTC.